These T cell receptor beta chains were read from a single sample in a study of T cells in Graves' hyperthyroidism and ophthalmopathy. TCRdb re-analysed the multiplex PCR reads in MiXCR, keeping a single row per CDR3 protein. Of approximately 600,000 distinct CDR3 sequences in the sample, about 15% were seen once. Sequenced: blood. These receptors were obtained from a woman between 40 and 50 years old with Graves' ophthalmopathy. CDR3s include the opening cysteine and the closing phenylalanine or tryptophan. A D gene is named only where the DNA matches it firmly. Some rows mark clone size as missing; the rest say once, few, many or name a class of expanded clone.

13	TRBV11-2	.	TRBJ2-5	many	CASSLGPRETQYF	TGTGCCAGCAGCTTAGGGCCCCGTGAGACCCAGTACTTC
15	TRBV5-1	.	TRBJ2-2	many	CASSLDPGITGELFF	TGCGCCAGCAGCTTGGACCCAGGGATAACCGGGGAGCTGTTTTTT
16	TRBV28	.	TRBJ1-2	few	CASSPPGEMVTYGYTF	TGTGCCAGCAGTCCCCCCGGGGAGATGGTAACCTATGGCTACACCTTC
13	TRBV30	.	TRBJ1-1	many	CAWSVVLNTEAFF	TGTGCCTGGAGTGTAGTGCTGAACACTGAAGCTTTCTTT
14	TRBV30	.	TRBJ2-6	.	CAWSSGLGANVLTF	TGTGCCTGGAGTTCAGGGTTAGGGGCCAACGTCCTGACTTTC
15	TRBV20-1	TRBD2	TRBJ2-7	.	CSARDQGAGPYEQYF	TGCAGTGCTAGAGACCAGGGAGCGGGACCGTACGAGCAGTACTTC
13	TRBV19	.	TRBJ1-5	many	CASDDRYNQPQHF	TGTGCCAGCGACGACAGGTACAATCAGCCCCAGCATTTT
16	TRBV11-1	TRBD1	TRBJ2-7	many	CASSSSRGQGVNEQYF	TGTGCCAGCAGCTCGTCGCGGGGACAGGGAGTGAACGAGCAGTACTTC
16	TRBV11-2	.	TRBJ2-7	.	CASTPEGLLLTYEQYF	TGTGCCAGCACCCCAGAAGGTTTACTCCTCACCTACGAGCAGTACTTC
18	TRBV12-3/TRBV12-4	TRBD1	TRBJ2-2	many	CASSLGQGAFANTGELFF	TGTGCCAGCAGTTTGGGACAGGGCGCGTTCGCGAACACCGGGGAGCTGTTTTTT
15	TRBV7-2	.	TRBJ2-7	.	CASSLALTGVYEQYF	TGTGCCAGCAGCTTAGCGCTAACGGGAGTATACGAGCAGTACTTC
15	TRBV28	.	TRBJ1-1	many	CASSLYNRVNTEAFF	TGTGCCAGCAGTTTATATAACAGGGTGAACACTGAAGCTTTCTTT
15	TRBV7-7	.	TRBJ1-5	many	CASSLVDRSNQPQHF	TGTGCTAGCAGCTTAGTCGACAGGAGCAATCAGCCCCAGCATTTT
13	TRBV19	.	TRBJ1-5	many	CASTGTVHQPQHF	TGTGCCAGTACAGGGACCGTCCATCAGCCCCAGCATTTT
14	TRBV6-2/TRBV6-3	.	TRBJ2-7	many	CVSSLVGGPYEQYF	TGTGTCAGCTCCCTAGTTGGGGGGCCCTACGAGCAGTACTTC
12	TRBV2	TRBD1	TRBJ1-2	few	CASGQAVYGYTF	TGTGCCAGTGGACAGGCCGTCTATGGCTACACCTTC
15	TRBV2	.	TRBJ1-5	many	CASSEQGGSNQPQHF	TGTGCCAGCAGTGAACAGGGAGGGAGCAATCAGCCCCAGCATTTT
14	TRBV7-2	.	TRBJ2-4	many	CASSSGTAKNIQYF	TGTGCCAGCAGCTCCGGGACAGCCAAAAACATTCAGTACTTC
13	TRBV12-3/TRBV12-4	TRBD1	TRBJ2-7	many	CASTQTGPYEQYF	TGTGCCAGCACCCAGACAGGGCCCTACGAGCAGTACTTC
17	TRBV6-1	TRBD1	TRBJ2-5	many	CASKPRTGVVGEETQYF	TGTGCCAGCAAGCCCAGGACAGGGGTTGTCGGCGAAGAGACCCAGTACTTC
14	TRBV11-2	.	TRBJ1-1	.	CASSLVVMNTEAFF	TGTGCCAGCAGCTTAGTAGTGATGAACACTGAAGCTTTCTTT
14	TRBV11-2	TRBD2	TRBJ2-7	many	CASSFGLAGREQYF	TGTGCCAGCAGCTTCGGACTAGCGGGACGGGAGCAGTACTTC
17	TRBV6-4	TRBD1	TRBJ1-1	many	CASSLTGTGGRSTEAFF	TGTGCCAGCAGCCTGACCGGGACAGGGGGCAGGTCCACTGAAGCTTTCTTT
14	TRBV28	TRBD1	TRBJ2-7	many	CAIAGTGTSYEQYF	TGTGCCATTGCCGGGACAGGGACCTCCTACGAGCAGTACTTC
14	TRBV18	.	TRBJ1-5	many	CASSPGALYQPQHF	TGTGCCAGCTCACCAGGGGCCCTTTATCAGCCCCAGCATTTT
15	TRBV20-1	TRBD2	TRBJ2-2	many	CSATLAGTNTGELFF	TGCAGTGCTACCTTAGCGGGGACTAACACCGGGGAGCTGTTTTTT
13	TRBV19	.	TRBJ2-5	.	CASSMDGQETQYF	TGTGCCAGTAGTATGGACGGCCAAGAGACCCAGTACTTC
15	TRBV28	TRBD1	TRBJ1-5	many	CASSTTGVGRQPQHF	TGTGCCAGCAGTACGACAGGGGTCGGGCGTCAGCCCCAGCATTTT
12	TRBV2	.	TRBJ2-5	many	CASRQGRETQYF	TGTGCCAGCAGACAGGGTCGGGAGACCCAGTACTTC
13	TRBV28	TRBD1	TRBJ1-1	.	CASSFRGGRQAFF	TGTGCCAGCAGTTTCAGGGGGGGGCGGCAAGCTTTCTTT
11	TRBV12-3/TRBV12-4	.	TRBJ1-1	few	CASSLASGAFF	TGTGCCAGCAGTTTAGCGTCAGGAGCTTTCTTT
13	TRBV29-1	.	TRBJ1-2	many	CSASPGAAYGYTF	TGCAGCGCATCCCCCGGGGCTGCTTATGGCTACACCTTC
16	TRBV28	TRBD2	TRBJ2-5	many	CASSQGLAVAEETQYF	TGTGCCAGCAGTCAAGGACTAGCGGTGGCGGAAGAGACCCAGTACTTC
15	TRBV18	TRBD2	TRBJ2-5	few	CASSPAGREQETQYF	TGTGCCAGCTCCCCGGCCGGGAGGGAGCAAGAGACCCAGTACTTC
13	TRBV12-3/TRBV12-4	.	TRBJ1-1	many	CASSQTVITEAFF	TGTGCCAGCAGTCAGACAGTAATTACTGAAGCTTTCTTT
14	TRBV12-3/TRBV12-4	.	TRBJ1-5	many	CASRLGSSNQPQHF	TGTGCCAGCAGACTCGGATCAAGCAATCAGCCCCAGCATTTT
14	TRBV4-1	.	TRBJ2-7	.	CASSQETRSYEQYF	TGCGCCAGCAGCCAAGAGACACGGAGCTACGAGCAGTACTTC
16	TRBV6-2/TRBV6-3	.	TRBJ2-7	.	CASSYKRGPGSYEQYF	TGTGCCAGCAGTTACAAGAGAGGCCCCGGCTCCTACGAGCAGTACTTC
14	TRBV28	.	TRBJ2-7	many	CASSESDGTYEQYF	TGTGCCAGCAGTGAATCGGATGGGACCTACGAGCAGTACTTC
12	TRBV28	.	TRBJ1-2	many	CASSSRQRGYTF	TGTGCCAGCAGTTCCCGGCAGAGGGGCTACACCTTC
12	TRBV2	.	TRBJ2-7	many	CASTGISYEQYF	TGTGCCAGCACTGGGATCTCCTACGAGCAGTACTTC
18	TRBV28	TRBD2	TRBJ2-2	few	CASSFGVAGTTNTGELFF	TGTGCCAGCAGTTTTGGTGTAGCGGGGACAACGAACACCGGGGAGCTGTTTTTT
15	TRBV6-1	.	TRBJ1-5	.	CASSEALQGTQPQHF	TGTGCCAGCAGTGAAGCGCTCCAGGGGACTCAGCCCCAGCATTTT
13	TRBV30	.	TRBJ1-1	few	CAWPRTDKGEAFF	TGTGCCTGGCCCCGGACAGATAAAGGTGAAGCTTTCTTT
18	TRBV6-4	TRBD2	TRBJ2-7	many	CASSRPTIAGGLAYEQYF	TGTGCCAGCAGTCGTCCTACGATAGCGGGAGGGTTGGCCTACGAGCAGTACTTC
11	TRBV6-1	.	TRBJ2-7	many	CASSPAVEQYF	TGTGCCAGCAGCCCCGCGGTAGAGCAGTACTTC
15	TRBV7-8	.	TRBJ2-6	few	CASSFSSVGANVLTF	TGTGCCAGCAGCTTTAGTAGCGTTGGGGCCAACGTCCTGACTTTC
12	TRBV29-1	.	TRBJ2-7	many	CSASLTVHEQYF	TGCAGCGCTTCGTTGACCGTCCACGAGCAGTACTTC
11	TRBV30	.	TRBJ1-1	many	CAWSSVTEAFF	TGTGCCTGGAGTTCAGTTACGGAAGCTTTCTTT
15	TRBV4-2	TRBD1	TRBJ2-5	many	CASSISGQNQETQYF	TGTGCCAGCAGCATCTCGGGACAGAACCAAGAGACCCAGTACTTC
15	TRBV28	.	TRBJ2-7	few	CASSLESTESYEQYF	TGTGCCAGCAGCTTAGAGTCGACAGAGTCCTACGAGCAGTACTTC
14	TRBV20-1	.	TRBJ1-2	many	CSASESKGLLGYTF	TGCAGTGCAAGCGAGTCAAAGGGGCTTCTTGGCTACACCTTC
15	TRBV12-3/TRBV12-4	.	TRBJ1-5	many	CASSPGTVGNQPQHF	TGTGCCAGCAGCCCGGGGACGGTGGGCAATCAGCCCCAGCATTTT
16	TRBV9	TRBD2	TRBJ2-7	many	CASSATTSGSSYEQYF	TGTGCCAGCAGCGCCACGACTAGCGGGAGCTCCTACGAGCAGTACTTC
12	TRBV20-1	.	TRBJ1-5	many	CSAFGENQPQHF	TGCAGTGCCTTCGGGGAGAATCAGCCCCAGCATTTT
14	TRBV20-1	.	TRBJ2-7	many	CSAPQQGSRYEQYF	TGCAGTGCGCCCCAGCAGGGAAGTCGGTACGAGCAGTACTTC
15	TRBV6-5	.	TRBJ1-1	many	CASSYSWRSGTEAFF	TGTGCCAGCAGTTACTCATGGAGGTCCGGGACTGAAGCTTTCTTT